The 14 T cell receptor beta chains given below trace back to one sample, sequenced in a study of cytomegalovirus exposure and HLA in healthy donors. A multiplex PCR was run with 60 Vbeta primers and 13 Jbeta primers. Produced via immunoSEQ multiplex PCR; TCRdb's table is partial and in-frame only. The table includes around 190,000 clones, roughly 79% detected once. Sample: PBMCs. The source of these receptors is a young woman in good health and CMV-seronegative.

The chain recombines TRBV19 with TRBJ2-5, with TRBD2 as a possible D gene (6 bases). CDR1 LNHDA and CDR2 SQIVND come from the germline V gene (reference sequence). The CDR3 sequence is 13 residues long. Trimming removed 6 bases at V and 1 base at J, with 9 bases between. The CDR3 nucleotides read TGTGCCAGTAGCAGGGACTTCCAAGAGACCCAGTACTTC. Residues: CASSRDFQETQYF.

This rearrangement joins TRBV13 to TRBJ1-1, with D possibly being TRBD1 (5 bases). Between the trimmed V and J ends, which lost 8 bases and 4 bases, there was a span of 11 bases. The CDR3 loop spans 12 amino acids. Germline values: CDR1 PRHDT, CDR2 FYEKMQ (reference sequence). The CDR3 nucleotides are TGTGCCAGCTCACGGGGGGGCACTGAAGCTTTCTTT. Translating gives CASSRGGTEAFF. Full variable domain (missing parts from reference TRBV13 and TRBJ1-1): AAGVIQSPRHLIKEKRETATLKCYPIPRHDTVYWYQQGPGQDPQFLISFYEKMQSDKGSIPDRFSAQQFSDYHSELNMSSLELGDSALYFCASSRGGTEAFFGQGTRLTVV.

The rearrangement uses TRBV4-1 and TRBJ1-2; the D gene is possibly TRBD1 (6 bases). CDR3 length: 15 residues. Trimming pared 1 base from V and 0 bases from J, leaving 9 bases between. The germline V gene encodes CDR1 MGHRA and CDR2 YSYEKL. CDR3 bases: TGCGCCAGCAGCCAAGTGACAGGAGCTAACTATGGCTACACCTTC. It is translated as CASSQVTGANYGYTF.

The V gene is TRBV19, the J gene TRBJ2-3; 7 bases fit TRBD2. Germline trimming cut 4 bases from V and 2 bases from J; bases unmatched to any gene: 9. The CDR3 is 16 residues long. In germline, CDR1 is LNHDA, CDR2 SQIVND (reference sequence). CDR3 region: CASSRGGGENTDTQYF. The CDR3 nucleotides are TGTGCCAGTAGTAGAGGTGGGGGGGAGAACACAGATACGCAGTATTTT. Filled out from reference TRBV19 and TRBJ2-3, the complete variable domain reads DGGITQSPKYLFRKEGQNVTLSCEQNLNHDAMYWYRQDPGQGLRLIYYSQIVNDFQKGDIAEGYSVSREKKESFPLTVTSAQKNPTAFYLCASSRGGGENTDTQYFGPGTRLTVL.

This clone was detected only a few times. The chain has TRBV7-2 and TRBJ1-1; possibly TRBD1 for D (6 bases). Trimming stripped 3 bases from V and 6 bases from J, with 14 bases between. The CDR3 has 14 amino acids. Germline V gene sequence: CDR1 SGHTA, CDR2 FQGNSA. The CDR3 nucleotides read TGTGCCAGCAGCTTCATGTCAGGGGTATCTGAAGCTTTCTTT. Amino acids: CASSFMSGVSEAFF.

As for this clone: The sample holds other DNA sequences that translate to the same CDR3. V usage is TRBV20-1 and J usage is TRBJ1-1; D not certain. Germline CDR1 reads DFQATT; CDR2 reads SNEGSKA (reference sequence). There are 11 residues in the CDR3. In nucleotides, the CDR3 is TGCAGCGGACTCTTGAACACTGAAGCTTTCTTT. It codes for CSGLLNTEAFF.

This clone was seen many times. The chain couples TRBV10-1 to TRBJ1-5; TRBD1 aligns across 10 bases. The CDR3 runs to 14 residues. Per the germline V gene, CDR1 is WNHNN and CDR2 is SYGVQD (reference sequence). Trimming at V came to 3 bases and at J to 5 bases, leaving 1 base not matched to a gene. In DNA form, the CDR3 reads TGCGCCAGCAGTGAAGGGACAGGGGATCAGCCCCAGCATTTT. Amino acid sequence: CASSEGTGDQPQHF.

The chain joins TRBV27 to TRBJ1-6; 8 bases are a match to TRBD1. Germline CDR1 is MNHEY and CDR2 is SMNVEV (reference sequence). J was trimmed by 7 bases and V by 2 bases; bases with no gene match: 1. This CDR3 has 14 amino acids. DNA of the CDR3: TGTGCCAGCAGTTTAGGACAGGGAAATTCACCCCTCCACTTT. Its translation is CASSLGQGNSPLHF.

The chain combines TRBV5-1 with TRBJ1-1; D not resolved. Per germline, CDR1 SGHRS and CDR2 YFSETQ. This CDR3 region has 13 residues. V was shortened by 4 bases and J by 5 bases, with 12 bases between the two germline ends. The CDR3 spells CASSKDEVTEAFF. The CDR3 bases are TGCGCCAGCAGCAAAGACGAGGTGACTGAAGCTTTCTTT. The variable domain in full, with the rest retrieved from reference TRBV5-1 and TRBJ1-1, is KAGVTQTPRYLIKTRGQQVTLSCSPISGHRSVSWYQQTPGQGLQFLFEYFSETQRNKGNFPGRFSGRQFSNSRSEMNVSTLELGDSALYLCASSKDEVTEAFFGQGTRLTVV.

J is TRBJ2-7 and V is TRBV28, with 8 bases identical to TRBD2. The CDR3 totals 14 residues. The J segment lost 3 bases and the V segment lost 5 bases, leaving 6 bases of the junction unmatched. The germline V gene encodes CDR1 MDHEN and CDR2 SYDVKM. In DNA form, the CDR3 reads TGTGCCAGCAGTAAAGGCGGGAGGTTCTACGAGCAGTACTTC. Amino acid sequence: CASSKGGRFYEQYF.

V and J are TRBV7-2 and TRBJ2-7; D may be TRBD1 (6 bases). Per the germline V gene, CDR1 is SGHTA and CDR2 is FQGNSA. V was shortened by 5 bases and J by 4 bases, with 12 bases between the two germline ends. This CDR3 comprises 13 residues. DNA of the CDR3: TGTGCCAGCAGCCCGCGAGGGGGTTACGAGCAGTACTTC. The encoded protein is CASSPRGGYEQYF.

The CDR3 here is CASSYEAGRGDEQFF. The CDR3 region has the DNA TGTGCCAGCAGCTATGAGGCGGGAAGAGGCGATGAGCAGTTCTTC. The rearrangement joins TRBV4-2 to TRBJ2-1; a possible D gene is TRBD2 (6 bases). The CDR3 contains 15 residues. Per the germline V gene, CDR1 is LGHNA and CDR2 is YNFKEQ. Trimming stripped 5 bases from V and 8 bases from J, with 19 bases between.

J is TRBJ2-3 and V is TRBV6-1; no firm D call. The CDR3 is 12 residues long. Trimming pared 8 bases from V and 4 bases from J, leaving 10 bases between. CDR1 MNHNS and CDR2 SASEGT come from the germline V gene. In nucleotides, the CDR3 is TGTGCCAGCCGATTCCGAGCAGATACGCAGTATTTT. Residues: CASRFRADTQYF.

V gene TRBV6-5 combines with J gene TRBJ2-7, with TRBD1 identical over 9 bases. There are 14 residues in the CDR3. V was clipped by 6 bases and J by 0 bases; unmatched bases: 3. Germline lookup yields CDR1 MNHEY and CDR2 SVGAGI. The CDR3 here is CASRGTGISYEQYF. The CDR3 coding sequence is TGTGCCAGCAGAGGGACAGGGATCTCCTACGAGCAGTACTTC.